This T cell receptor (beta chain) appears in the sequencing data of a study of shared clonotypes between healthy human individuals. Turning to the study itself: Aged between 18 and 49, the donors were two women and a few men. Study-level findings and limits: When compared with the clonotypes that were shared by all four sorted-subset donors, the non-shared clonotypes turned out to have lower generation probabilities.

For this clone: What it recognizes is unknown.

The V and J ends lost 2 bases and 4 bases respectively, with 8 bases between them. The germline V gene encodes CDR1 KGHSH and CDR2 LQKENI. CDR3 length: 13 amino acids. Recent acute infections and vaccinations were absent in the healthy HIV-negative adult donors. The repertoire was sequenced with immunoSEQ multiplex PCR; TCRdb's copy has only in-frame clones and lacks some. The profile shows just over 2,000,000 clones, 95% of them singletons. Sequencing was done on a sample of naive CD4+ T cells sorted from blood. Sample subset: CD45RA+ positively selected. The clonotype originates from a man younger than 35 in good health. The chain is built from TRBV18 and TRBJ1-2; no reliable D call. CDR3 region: CASSPETVYGYTF. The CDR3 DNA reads TGTGCCAGCTCACCAGAAACGGTCTATGGCTACACCTTC. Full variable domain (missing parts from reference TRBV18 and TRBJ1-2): NAGVMQNPRHLVRRRGQEARLRCSPMKGHSHVYWYRQLPEEGLKFMVYLQKENIIDESGMPKERFSAEFPKEGPSILRIQQVVRGDSAAYFCASSPETVYGYTFGSGTRLTVV.